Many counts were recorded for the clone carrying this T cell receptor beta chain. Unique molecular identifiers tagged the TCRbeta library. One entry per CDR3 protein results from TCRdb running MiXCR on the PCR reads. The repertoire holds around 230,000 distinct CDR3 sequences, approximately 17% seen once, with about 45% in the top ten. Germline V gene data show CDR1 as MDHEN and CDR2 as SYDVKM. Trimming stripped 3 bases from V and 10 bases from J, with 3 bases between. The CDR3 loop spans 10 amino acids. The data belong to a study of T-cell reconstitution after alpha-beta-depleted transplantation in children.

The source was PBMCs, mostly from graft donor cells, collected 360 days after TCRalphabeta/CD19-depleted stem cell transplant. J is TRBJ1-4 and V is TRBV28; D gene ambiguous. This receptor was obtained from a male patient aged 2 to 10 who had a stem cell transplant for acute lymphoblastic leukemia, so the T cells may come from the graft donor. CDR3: CASSLAKLFF. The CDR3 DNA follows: TGTGCCAGCAGTTTGGCAAAACTGTTTTTT.